The 16 T cell receptor beta chains reported below all come from one sample, sequenced in a study of vaccination effects on CD4 cells after COVID-19 (dated by TCRdb to the early 2020s). To identify antigen-specific CD4+ T cell clonotypes by their expansion, the ViraFEST assay first stimulated PBMC with viral peptide pools and then applied TCR sequencing. After approximately 11 days of culture, CD4+ T cells were isolated with the EasySep CD4+ T cell isolation kit. Two doses of either the BNT162b2 or the mRNA-1273 mRNA SARS-CoV-2 vaccine were administered to participants. These receptors have no identified antigens. Preparation of the library involved the immunoSEQ multiplex PCR assay. Sourced from immuneACCESS, this table was stored by TCRdb with only in-frame sequences that have V and J called. A share of the clones is absent; for the studies checked, an unresolved V gene accounts for under half, and the remainder has no known explanation. For this sample there are about 61,000 clones; about 80% appear just once. Of the sample, 1% to 1.5% is held by the ten largest clones.

The material sequenced was CD4+ T cells from PBMCs cultured with HCoV-229E spike peptides, taken after COVID-19 vaccination. The intended sense of this specimen's cell subset or site label: HCoV-229E spike overlapping peptide pool stimulation. The origin of the receptors is a human donor who received a COVID-19 vaccine.

The chain couples TRBV7-9 to TRBJ2-3, with no clear D. CDR3 size: 13 residues. V shed 1 base and J shed 0 bases, with 2 bases lying between them. The germline gives CDR1 SEHNR, CDR2 FQNEAQ (reference sequence). CDR3 region: CASSLGSTDTQYF. Written as DNA, the CDR3 is TGTGCCAGCAGCTTAGGGAGCACAGATACGCAGTATTTT. The full variable domain, completed using reference TRBV7-9 and TRBJ2-3, is DTGVSQNPRHKITKRGQNVTFRCDPISEHNRLYWYRQTLGQGPEFLTYFQNEAQLEKSRLLSDRFSAERPKGSFSTLEIQRTEQGDSAMYLCASSLGSTDTQYFGPGTRLTVL.

The chain joins TRBV18 to TRBJ2-2, with D unresolved. The ends were cut back, 3 bases at V and 6 bases at J, with 5 bases in the middle. CDR3 length equals 12 residues. In germline, CDR1 is KGHSH, CDR2 LQKENI. CDR3 coding DNA: TGTGCCAGCTCACCCTTGGCCGGGGAGCTGTTTTTT. Translated: CASSPLAGELFF.

V gene TRBV29-1 combines with J gene TRBJ1-6, with D perhaps matching TRBD1 (5 bases). The germline CDR1 and CDR2 sequences are SQVTM and ANQGSEA. The CDR3 has 14 residues. V was cut by 7 bases and J by 7 bases, with 17 bases left in between. CDR3 bases: TGCAGCGCATCTGCCGGGACCGAGAATTCACCCCTCCACTTT. Translating it yields CSASAGTENSPLHF.

This chain uses TRBV13 with TRBJ1-4; perhaps TRBD1 as D (6 bases). The V end was cut by 2 bases, the J end by 8 bases, with 12 bases between. The length of the CDR3 is 14 residues. Germline values: CDR1 PRHDT, CDR2 FYEKMQ (reference sequence). CDR3 residues: CASSLTGTREKLFF. The CDR3 nucleotides are TGTGCCAGCAGCTTAACAGGGACTCGGGAAAAACTGTTTTTT. Variable domain in full (rest from reference TRBV13 and TRBJ1-4): AAGVIQSPRHLIKEKRETATLKCYPIPRHDTVYWYQQGPGQDPQFLISFYEKMQSDKGSIPDRFSAQQFSDYHSELNMSSLELGDSALYFCASSLTGTREKLFFGSGTQLSVL.

The genes are TRBV7-3 and TRBJ2-1; possibly TRBD1 or TRBD2 for D (6 bases each). This CDR3 spans 13 amino acids. Trimming removed 5 bases from V and 5 bases from J, with 10 bases in between. CDR1 is SGHTA and CDR2 is FQGTGA in the germline V gene. The CDR3 DNA follows: TGTGCCAGCAGCCGAAGGGGGGACAATGAGCAGTTCTTC. This encodes CASSRRGDNEQFF. Variable domain in full (rest from reference TRBV7-3 and TRBJ2-1): GAGVSQTPSNKVTEKGKYVELRCDPISGHTALYWYRQSLGQGPEFLIYFQGTGAADDSGLPNDRFFAVRPEGSVSTLKIQRTERGDSAVYLCASSRRGDNEQFFGPGTRLTVL.

Only a few counts were recorded for this clone. The rearrangement uses TRBV28 and TRBJ1-2; D perhaps matches TRBD1 (5 bases). The CDR3 sequence is 12 residues long. In germline, CDR1 is MDHEN, CDR2 SYDVKM. V was pared by 4 bases and J by 8 bases, with 11 bases between. CDR3 region: CASSSGTAGYTF. As DNA, the CDR3 is TGTGCCAGCAGTTCCGGGACGGCGGGCTACACCTTC.

The gene calls are TRBV6-5 and TRBJ1-1; D is uncertain. Trimming pared 5 bases from V and 4 bases from J, leaving 8 bases between. Germline values: CDR1 MNHEY, CDR2 SVGAGI. This CDR3 is 12 amino acids long. CDR3 sequence: CASSRHGTEAFF. The CDR3 region has the DNA TGTGCCAGCAGTAGACACGGCACTGAAGCTTTCTTT.

The chain recombines TRBV19 with TRBJ1-1; possible D gene TRBD1, 5 bases. The CDR3 is 15 residues long. The V end was cut by 7 bases, the J end by 3 bases, with 18 bases between. In germline, CDR1 is LNHDA, CDR2 SQIVND (reference sequence). The CDR3 reads CASTNLRVDDTEAFF. In DNA form, the CDR3 reads TGTGCCAGTACTAACCTCAGGGTTGATGACACTGAAGCTTTCTTT.

The table lists this clone with a few counts. The chain is built from TRBV24-1 and TRBJ1-5; D is perhaps TRBD1 (6 bases). V lost 3 bases, J lost 3 bases, and 8 bases lay in between. Germline V gene lookup returns CDR1 KGHDR and CDR2 SFDVKD. The CDR3 totals 14 residues. CDR3 nucleotides: TGTGCCACCAGTGATGGACAGATCAATCAGCCCCAGCATTTT. Its translation is CATSDGQINQPQHF.

This chain links TRBV5-6 with TRBJ2-2, with TRBD1 identical over 9 bases. J was trimmed by 7 bases and V by 5 bases; bases with no gene match: 9. Germline CDR1 reads SGHDT; CDR2 reads YYEEEE. The CDR3 runs to 15 residues. CDR3 nucleotides: TGTGCCAGCAGTCTGGTTACAGGGGGCTACGGGGAGCTGTTTTTT. Amino acids: CASSLVTGGYGELFF.

V and J are TRBV3-1 (or the pseudogene TRBV3-2) and TRBJ2-4, with D hard to call. From germline, CDR1 is LGHDT and CDR2 YNNKEL (reference sequence). The CDR3 length is 15 residues. V was cut by 3 bases and J by 1 base, with 10 bases left in between. The CDR3 reads CASSHGERAKNIQYF. Written as DNA, the CDR3 is TGTGCCAGCAGCCATGGGGAAAGGGCCAAAAACATTCAGTACTTC.

V gene TRBV19 combines with J gene TRBJ1-1; possible D gene TRBD1, 5 bases. This CDR3 has 15 residues. Germline lookup yields CDR1 LNHDA and CDR2 SQIVND (reference sequence). V lost 5 bases, J lost 1 base, and 14 bases lay in between. The CDR3: CASSLGQVPNTEAFF. The CDR3 DNA is TGTGCCAGTAGTCTCGGACAAGTCCCGAACACTGAAGCTTTCTTT.

This sequence joins TRBV5-4 and TRBJ2-1, with 9 bases that match TRBD2. The germline CDR1 and CDR2 sequences are SGHNT and YYREEE (reference sequence). The CDR3 totals 15 residues. V gave up 4 bases and J gave up 3 bases; unmatched junction bases: 5. The CDR3 sequence: CASSKAGGNYNEQFF. The CDR3 coding sequence is TGTGCCAGCAGCAAAGCGGGGGGCAACTACAATGAGCAGTTCTTC.

V usage is TRBV7-9 and J usage is TRBJ1-5; no clear D. CDR1 SEHNR and CDR2 FQNEAQ come from the germline V gene (reference sequence). The CDR3 covers 12 residues. V lost 5 bases and J lost 4, with 6 bases in between. CDR3 residues: CASSPINQPQHF. CDR3 DNA sequence: TGTGCCAGCAGCCCGATAAATCAGCCCCAGCATTTT.

The chain combines TRBV18 with TRBJ2-2; 7 nucleotides agree with TRBD2. CDR1 and CDR2 from the germline V gene are KGHSH and LQKENI. V trimming: 3 bases; J trimming: 1 base; junction bases outside the gene matches: 8. There are 17 residues in the CDR3. In nucleotides, the CDR3 is TGTGCCAGCTCACCCTTCGTCGCGGGGGAGAACACCGGGGAGCTGTTTTTT. Residues: CASSPFVAGENTGELFF.

This clone has a single count. This chain connects TRBV12-3 or TRBV12-4 to TRBJ2-1, with D maybe TRBD1 (5 bases). The CDR3 has 13 residues. The V end lost 2 bases, the J end lost 9 bases, and 11 bases lay between the germline ends. In nucleotides, the CDR3 is TGTGCCAGCAGTTTATCCAGGGTCAGTGAGCAGTTCTTC. It codes for CASSLSRVSEQFF.